This TCR beta chain comes out of a study of blood T cell repertoires in COVID-19. Study-level background: PBMCs, B-cell-depleted T cells, or T cells provided the cDNA or gDNA that made up the material.

Only in-frame clones appear in the TCRdb table, and some are missing; sequencing was by immunoSEQ multiplex PCR. The sample gives about 140,000 clones, around 73% of which show up once; 10% to 11% is in the top ten. With 0 bases clipped from V and 10 bases from J, the junction kept 9 bases outside the gene matches. The CDR3 contains 16 residues. Germline lookup yields CDR1 SGDLS and CDR2 YYNGEE. The source material was peripheral blood. This chain connects TRBV9 to TRBJ1-6, with 8 positions matching TRBD1. This clonotype originated in a man in his sixties who had recovered from COVID-19. CDR3 bases: TGTGCCAGCAGCGTAGAGGACAGGGCGGGTAAATCACCCCTCCACTTT. Translation: CASSVEDRAGKSPLHF. Based on the CDR3 plus reference TRBV9 and TRBJ1-6, the full variable domain is DSGVTQTPKHLITATGQRVTLRCSPRSGDLSVYWYQQSLDQGLQFLIQYYNGEERAKGNILERFSAQQFPDLHSELNLSSLELGDSALYFCASSVEDRAGKSPLHFGNGTRLTVT.